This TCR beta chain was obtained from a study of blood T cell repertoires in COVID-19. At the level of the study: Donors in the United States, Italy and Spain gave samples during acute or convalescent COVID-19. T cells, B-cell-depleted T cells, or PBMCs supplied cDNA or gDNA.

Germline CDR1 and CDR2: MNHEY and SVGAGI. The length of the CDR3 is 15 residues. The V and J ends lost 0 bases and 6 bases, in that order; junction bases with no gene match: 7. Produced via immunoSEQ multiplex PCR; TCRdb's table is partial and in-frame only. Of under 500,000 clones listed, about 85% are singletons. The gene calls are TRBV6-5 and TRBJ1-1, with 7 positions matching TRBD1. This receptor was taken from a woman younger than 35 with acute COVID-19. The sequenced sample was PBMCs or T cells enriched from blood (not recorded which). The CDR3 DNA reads TGTGCCAGCAGTTACTCAGGGGGCCCTATTGCTGAAGCTTTCTTT. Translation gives CASSYSGGPIAEAFF.